This TCR beta chain emerged from a study of T cell responses to AZD1222 COVID-19 vaccine. TCRdb keeps only in-frame clones here, not all; method: immunoSEQ multiplex PCR. The repertoire holds more than 65,000 clones, over 65% seen once, with approximately 23% in the top ten. This clone was observed once. The sample was peripheral blood, taken 28 days after the second AZD1222 dose. This clonotype was obtained from an adult who received the AZD1222 COVID-19 vaccine.

CDR3 loop: CASSPSRGNTIYF. The DNA of the CDR3 is TGTGCCAGCAGCCCCTCCCGCGGGAACACCATATATTTT. The V and J genes are TRBV3-1 (or the pseudogene TRBV3-2) and TRBJ1-3; D remains ambiguous. V was pared by 4 bases and J by 7 bases, with 11 bases between. CDR1 is LGHDT, CDR2 YNNKEL, per germline (reference sequence). The CDR3 length is 13 residues.